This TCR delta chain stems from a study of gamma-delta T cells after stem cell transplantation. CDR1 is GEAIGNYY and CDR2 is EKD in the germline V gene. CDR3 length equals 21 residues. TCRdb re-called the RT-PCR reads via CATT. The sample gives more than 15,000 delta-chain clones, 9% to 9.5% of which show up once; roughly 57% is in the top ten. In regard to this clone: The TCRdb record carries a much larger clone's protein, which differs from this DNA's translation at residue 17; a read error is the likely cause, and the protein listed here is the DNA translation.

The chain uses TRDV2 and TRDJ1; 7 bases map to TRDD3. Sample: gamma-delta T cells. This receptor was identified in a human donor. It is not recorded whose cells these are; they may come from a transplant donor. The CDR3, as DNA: TGTGCCTGTGACACCCTCAATCTCGTACTGGGGACTAGATCGTACACCCATAAACTCATCTTT. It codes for CACDTLNLVLGTRSYTHKLIF.